The entry below describes one T cell receptor (beta chain). Using its own MiXCR run on the 5' RACE reads, TCRdb lists one record per CDR3 protein. Here the sample spans about 23,000 distinct CDR3 sequences, about 5% being singletons. The data are from a study of early T cells in non-severe SARS-CoV-2 infection. The sequenced material came from whole blood. This receptor was obtained from an adult who was a healthcare worker with PCR-confirmed SARS-CoV-2 infection or an uninfected control (not recorded which).

The chain's CDR3 is CASSQDSVGSSYEQYF. Written as DNA, the CDR3 is TGTGCCAGCAGCCAAGATAGCGTAGGAAGCTCCTACGAGCAGTACTTC. The V gene is TRBV3-1, the J gene TRBJ2-7; D is perhaps TRBD2 (5 bases). CDR3 length: 16 residues. V dropped 0 bases and J dropped 0 bases, with 12 bases sitting between them. Germline CDR1 and CDR2: LGHDT and YNNKEL (reference sequence).